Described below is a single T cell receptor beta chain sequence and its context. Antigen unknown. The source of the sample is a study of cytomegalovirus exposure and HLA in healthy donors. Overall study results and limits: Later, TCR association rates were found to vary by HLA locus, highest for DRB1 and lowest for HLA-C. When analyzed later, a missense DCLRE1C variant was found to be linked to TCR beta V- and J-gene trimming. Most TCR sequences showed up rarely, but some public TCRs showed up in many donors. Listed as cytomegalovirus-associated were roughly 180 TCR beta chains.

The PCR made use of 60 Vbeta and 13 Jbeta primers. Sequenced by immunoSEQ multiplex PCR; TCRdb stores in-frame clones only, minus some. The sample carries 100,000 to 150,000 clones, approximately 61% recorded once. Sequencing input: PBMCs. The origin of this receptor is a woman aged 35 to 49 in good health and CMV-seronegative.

DNA for the CDR3: TGTGCCAGCAGCAAACCCTTTTATCAGCCCCAGCATTTT. Translating it yields CASSKPFYQPQHF. This chain links TRBV21-1 with TRBJ1-5. TRBV21-1 is recorded as a pseudogene. The CDR3 extends over 13 amino acids.